A single sample is the source of the 31 T cell receptor beta chains below, sequenced in a study of breast tumors, draining lymph nodes, adjacent tissues. The lymph nodes were axillary draining lymph nodes from breast cancer patients. A single record per CDR3 protein comes from TCRdb applying MiXCR to the multiplex PCR reads. The sample has around 250,000 distinct CDR3 sequences, less than 40% seen once; the top ten hold 3% to 4.5%. Source material: axillary lymph node tissue. Source of these receptors: a female donor with breast cancer. Some clones in this sample may be carry-over from other donors' samples.

This clonotype was counted ten times or more. The rearrangement uses TRBV6-6 and TRBJ2-1; TRBD2 matches 7 bases. Germline V gives CDR1 MNHNY, CDR2 SVGAGI (reference sequence). CDR3 size: 19 residues. Trimming removed 2 bases from V and 0 bases from J; junction bases left unmatched: 13. CDR3 nucleotides: TGTGCCAGCAGTTACGGCGGGAGCGAATTCCGGAGCTCCTACAATGAGCAGTTCTTC. This sequence encodes CASSYGGSEFRSSYNEQFF.

The J gene is TRBJ2-3, the V gene TRBV12-3 or TRBV12-4; TRBD1 agrees at 8 bases. V dropped 6 bases and J dropped 2; count of bases not matched to a gene: 7. The CDR3 spans 15 residues. The CDR3 bases are TGTGCCAGCAGCAGACAGGGGAGCGTCACAGATACGCAGTATTTT. This sequence encodes CASSRQGSVTDTQYF.

This clonotype has a count of ten or more. The CDR3 bases are TGTGCCAGCAGCTCCCTAATAGCGGGAGGGAGTAATGAGCAGTTCTTC. Amino acid sequence: CASSSLIAGGSNEQFF. The chain uses TRBV7-6 and TRBJ2-1; 11 nucleotides align to TRBD2. Trimming cost V 4 bases and J 7 bases; bases outside gene matches: 9. CDR3 length equals 16 residues. Germline CDR1 is SGHVS and CDR2 is FNYEAQ. Full variable domain (missing parts from reference TRBV7-6 and TRBJ2-1): GAGVSQSPRYKVTKRGQDVALRCDPISGHVSLYWYRQALGQGPEFLTYFNYEAQQDKSGLPNDRFSAERPEGSISTLTIQRTEQRDSAMYRCASSSLIAGGSNEQFFGPGTRLTVL.

The chain couples TRBV11-2 to TRBJ2-1; D gene ambiguous. The CDR3 is 16 amino acids. Germline CDR1 and CDR2: SGHAT and FQNNGV. V was cut by 1 base and J by 0 bases, with 10 bases left in between. The DNA of the CDR3 is TGTGCCAGCAGCTTAGGAAGGATCAGCTCCTACAATGAGCAGTTCTTC. Its translation is CASSLGRISSYNEQFF.

Remarks on this clonotype: This may be a read error, as it is one base from a much larger clone. The V and J genes are TRBV20-1 and TRBJ2-1, with D maybe TRBD2 (6 bases). Germline CDR1 is DFQATT and CDR2 is SNEGSKA (reference sequence). Trimming shortened V by 5 bases and J by 1 base, and 15 bases separated the two germline ends. The CDR3 totals 15 residues. The CDR3 here is CSALSVGGSYNEQFF. Written as DNA, the CDR3 is TGCAGTGCTCTAAGCGTAGGAGGGTCCTACAATGAGCAGTTCTTC.

This clonotype was seen repeatedly, ten times or more. The DNA of the CDR3 is TGTGCCAGCAGTTACGGCGCGAACCTAAATTCACCCCTCCACTTT. Amino acid sequence: CASSYGANLNSPLHF. This chain joins TRBV6-5 and TRBJ1-6; D call uncertain. V lost 2 bases and J lost 7, with 12 bases in between. The CDR3 contains 15 residues. Looked up from germline, CDR1 is MNHEY and CDR2 is SVGAGI.

Concerning this clonotype: A read error may produce the germline difference seen at one junction end. The genes are TRBV3-1 and TRBJ2-1, with 8 bases fitting TRBD2. The CDR3 consists of 14 residues. In germline, CDR1 is LGHDT, CDR2 YNNKEL (reference sequence). The CDR3 DNA sequence: TGCGCCAGCAGCCAAGCGGGAGTCTACAGTGAGCAGTTCTTC. Its translation is CASSQAGVYSEQFF.

The chain links TRBV25-1 to TRBJ2-7; 7 bases are shared with TRBD1. J gave up 12 bases and V 7 bases, and 15 bases lay outside the gene matches. CDR1 MGHDK and CDR2 SYGVNS come from the germline V gene. The CDR3 totals 13 residues. The chain's CDR3 is CASIQTGQSDTYF. Written as DNA, the CDR3 is TGTGCCAGCATACAAACGGGACAGTCGGACACGTACTTC.

J is TRBJ2-2 and V is TRBV10-3; TRBD2 aligns across 16 bases. The CDR3 spans 17 residues. Looked up from germline, CDR1 is ENHRY and CDR2 is SYGVKD. The trim removed 4 bases at V and 6 bases at J, leaving 5 bases unmatched. CDR3 amino acids: CAISAAGTSGGAGELFF. DNA of the CDR3: TGTGCCATCAGTGCAGCCGGGACTAGCGGGGGGGCCGGGGAGCTGTTTTTT.

This clonotype was recorded at least ten times. The chain has TRBV7-8 and TRBJ2-2, with 9 bases aligning to TRBD2. V lost 6 bases to trimming and J lost 6 bases; unmatched junction nucleotides: 11. The CDR3 has 16 residues. Germline values: CDR1 SGHVS, CDR2 FQNEAQ. CDR3 loop: CASSSAGGGGAGELFF. The CDR3 DNA is TGTGCCAGCAGTTCCGCGGGAGGGGGAGGGGCCGGGGAGCTGTTTTTT. Full variable domain (missing parts from reference TRBV7-8 and TRBJ2-2): GAGVSQSPRYKVAKRGQDVALRCDPISGHVSLFWYQQALGQGPEFLTYFQNEAQLDKSGLPSDRFFAERPEGSVSTLKIQRTQQEDSAVYLCASSSAGGGGAGELFFGEGSRLTVL.

Many counts were recorded for this clonotype. The rearrangement links TRBV14 to TRBJ1-4; D unresolved. V was cut by 1 base and J by 6 bases, with 12 bases left in between. The CDR3 contains 15 residues. CDR1 is SGHDN, CDR2 FVKESK, per germline. The CDR3 sequence is CASSQGPSRDEKLFF. The CDR3 DNA is TGTGCCAGCAGCCAAGGGCCCTCAAGGGATGAAAAACTGTTTTTT.

This clonotype was detected only once. Lacking the conserved final phenylalanine or tryptophan, this CDR3 likely reflects a read error. Because the CDR3's place on the DNA is in doubt, the DNA is left out and the CDR3 is given as listed by TCRdb. This chain connects TRBV2 to TRBJ2-1. The CDR3 is 8 residues long, counting both termini. The germline gives CDR1 SNHLY, CDR2 FYNNEI. The CDR3 sequence is CASSEEGI.

This clonotype has ten or more counts. The junction does not match germline at one end; this may be a read error. The rearrangement links TRBV5-1 to TRBJ2-2, with TRBD1 matching over 7 bases. In germline, CDR1 is SGHRS, CDR2 YFSETQ. The CDR3 has 13 amino acids. Written as DNA, the CDR3 is TGTGCTAGCAGCCTAACAGGGGCCGGGGAGCTGTTTTTT. This encodes CASSLTGAGELFF.

This clonotype was seen only once. This may stem from a read error, because a much larger clone lies one nucleotide away. The V call is TRBV11-2, the J call TRBJ1-4, with 8 nucleotides matching TRBD1. The CDR3 runs to 18 residues. In germline, CDR1 is SGHAT, CDR2 FQNNGV. J was trimmed by 12 bases and V by 5 bases; bases with no gene match: 23. This chain's CDR3 is CASSPGGGWQILGYELFF. As DNA, the CDR3 is TGTGCCAGCAGCCCAGGGGGCGGGTGGCAGATCCTTGGGTATGAACTGTTTTTT.

V usage is TRBV30 and J usage is TRBJ2-2; D is possibly TRBD1 (6 bases). The CDR3 sequence is 14 residues long. CDR1 and CDR2 (germline): GTSNPN, SVGIG (reference sequence). With 4 bases removed from V and 6 bases from J, the gap between germline ends came to 15 bases. The CDR3 DNA follows: TGTGCCTGGAAGACGACAGGAGTCGCCGGGGAGCTGTTTTTT. This sequence encodes CAWKTTGVAGELFF.

With regard to this clonotype: This may be a read error: a much more frequent sequence differs by one nucleotide. The J gene is TRBJ2-7, the V gene TRBV4-2; 11 nucleotides align to TRBD2. Losses at the gene ends were 3 bases for V and 3 bases for J; bases not matched to a gene: 4. Germline CDR1 LGHNA, CDR2 YNFKEQ. CDR3 length: 15 residues. The CDR3 region is CASSHDGLAGYEQYF. Here the CDR3 DNA reads TGTGCCAGCAGCCACGATGGACTAGCGGGCTACGAGCAGTACTTC.

CDR3 residues: CASSQDRSGRETQYF. DNA for the CDR3: TGCGCCAGCAGCCAAGATCGATCAGGGAGAGAGACCCAGTACTTC. The chain combines TRBV4-3 with TRBJ2-5; tentatively, D is TRBD1 or TRBD2 (5 bases each). The CDR3 totals 15 residues. V lost 0 bases to trimming and J lost 4 bases, with 12 bases between them. From germline, CDR1 is LGHNA and CDR2 YSLEER.

The table lists this clonotype with many counts. The chain couples TRBV4-2 to TRBJ1-5; 7 nucleotides match TRBD1. V lost 0 bases and J lost 0; bases outside the gene matches: 5. The germline V gene has CDR1 LGHNA and CDR2 YNFKEQ. This CDR3 has 17 residues. CDR3 bases: TGTGCCAGCAGCCAAGACACCGACAGGGTTAGCAATCAGCCCCAGCATTTT. This sequence encodes CASSQDTDRVSNQPQHF.

To note about this clonotype: Because the CDR3 is missing its conserved closing phenylalanine or tryptophan, this is likely a read error. It is unclear where the CDR3 begins or ends on the DNA, so no DNA is shown, and the CDR3 is as TCRdb lists it. The chain recombines TRBV7-9 with TRBJ2-3; whether TRBD1, the table's D call, matches the DNA was not checked. 10 amino acids form the CDR3, both terminal residues included. CDR1 and CDR2 from the germline V gene are SEHNR and FQNEAQ (reference sequence). The CDR3 sequence is CASSSQQGTY.

This clonotype has a count of ten or more. The CDR3 nucleotides read TGCGCCAGCAGCCAAGACATAGGCCGGGACAGGGTACACTCCGGGGAGCTGTTTTTT. Translating it yields CASSQDIGRDRVHSGELFF. The gene calls are TRBV4-1 and TRBJ2-2; 9 nucleotides agree with TRBD1. This CDR3 is 19 amino acids long. Germline loops: CDR1 MGHRA, CDR2 YSYEKL. V shed 0 bases, J shed 6 bases, and the junction held 14 bases outside the gene matches.

Comments on this clonotype: A much bigger clone sits one base away, suggesting this may be a read error. The chain recombines TRBV2 with TRBJ2-1, with D uncertain. The CDR3 is made up of 11 amino acids. Germline CDR1 SNHLY, CDR2 FYNNEI. In DNA form, the CDR3 reads TGTGCCAGCATGGTTTCCAATGGGCAGTTCTTC. Translation: CASMVSNGQFF.

This clonotype has more than one count but fewer than ten. This chain joins TRBV20-1 and TRBJ1-5; maybe TRBD1 (5 bases). This CDR3 region has 13 residues. Germline V gene lookup returns CDR1 DFQATT and CDR2 SNEGSKA (reference sequence). Deletions cut 2 bases from V and 11 bases from J, with 16 bases between. The CDR3 reads CSARSFGGETQHF. CDR3 DNA: TGCAGTGCTAGATCTTTCGGGGGGGAGACCCAGCATTTT.

This clonotype was recorded at least ten times. The chain is built from TRBV4-1 and TRBJ2-1; TRBD2 matches 7 bases. The V and J ends lost 3 bases and 9 bases, in that order; junction bases with no gene match: 20. This CDR3 spans 18 amino acids. In germline, CDR1 is MGHRA, CDR2 YSYEKL. DNA for the CDR3: TGCGCCAGCAGCCATCCCCCGGGGAGGGCGTTATTGGTGGGTGAGCAGTTCTTC. This sequence encodes CASSHPPGRALLVGEQFF.

In its sample, this clonotype was seen many times. This chain uses TRBV10-3 with TRBJ1-3; D unclear. Trimming shortened V by 7 bases and J by 4 bases, and 5 bases separated the two germline ends. The CDR3 is 11 residues long. Germline lookup yields CDR1 ENHRY and CDR2 SYGVKD. CDR3 sequence reads: CAITEGNTIYF. Here the CDR3 DNA reads TGTGCCATCACGGAAGGAAACACCATATATTTT.

In its sample, this clonotype was seen a few times. V usage is TRBV7-2 and J usage is TRBJ2-7; TRBD1 matches at 10 bases. V shed 3 bases and J 6 bases; nucleotides not matched to a gene: 14. Germline V gene sequence: CDR1 SGHTA, CDR2 FQGNSA. The CDR3 has 17 residues. CDR3 DNA: TGTGCCAGCAGCTTCACTGGGGGGGGGGGACAGGGGCGCGAGCAGTACTTC. This encodes CASSFTGGGGQGREQYF.

The rearrangement links TRBV19 to TRBJ2-2; TRBD2 agrees at 10 bases. The CDR3 is 17 residues long. After removal of 3 bases from V and 5 bases from J, the junction contained 9 bases not matched to a gene. Germline values: CDR1 LNHDA, CDR2 SQIVND (reference sequence). The chain's CDR3 is CASSIPRLAGDTGELFF. The CDR3 coding sequence is TGTGCCAGTAGTATCCCACGCCTAGCGGGGGATACCGGGGAGCTGTTTTTT.

This clonotype was observed at least ten times. One junction end disagrees with the germline gene, perhaps due to a read error. The chain combines TRBV10-3 with TRBJ1-3, with D unresolved. The CDR3 has 12 residues. The germline gives CDR1 ENHRY, CDR2 SYGVKD. The CDR3 sequence is CAVRSSGNTIYF. The DNA of the CDR3 is TGTGCCGTCAGGAGCTCTGGAAACACCATATATTTT.

Notes on this clonotype: This sequence may be a read error, since a much larger clone differs from it by one base. This rearrangement joins TRBV29-1 to TRBJ1-3, with D tentatively TRBD1 (6 bases). CDR3 length: 15 amino acids. From germline, CDR1 is SQVTM and CDR2 ANQGSEA. The CDR3 region is CSVFLRGAAGSTIYF. CDR3 coding DNA: TGCAGCGTTTTTCTACGGGGGGCGGCTGGAAGCACCATATATTTT.

This clonotype was counted a few times. This chain uses TRBV20-1 with TRBJ2-3; TRBD1 agrees at 8 bases. Germline loops: CDR1 DFQATT, CDR2 SNEGSKA (reference sequence). V lost 6 bases and J lost 3; bases outside the gene matches: 14. This CDR3 comprises 16 residues. CDR3 nucleotide sequence: TGCAGTGCAACCGGCGAGTACAGGGGGGCGACAGATACGCAGTATTTT. Its protein is CSATGEYRGATDTQYF.

This clonotype was seen ten or more times. The CDR3 DNA reads TGCAGTGGACCCACCCCCGACGGGGGAGGCTACACCTTC. It yields the protein CSGPTPDGGGYTF. This rearrangement joins TRBV20-1 to TRBJ1-2, with D perhaps matching TRBD1 (5 bases). Germline-derived CDR1 and CDR2 are DFQATT and SNEGSKA (reference sequence). Trimming left V 7 bases short and J 8 bases short, with 20 bases between. This CDR3 has 13 amino acids.

The V gene is TRBV20-1, the J gene TRBJ1-5, with 11 bases that match TRBD1. V shed 6 bases, J shed 6 bases, and the junction held 13 bases outside the gene matches. CDR1 DFQATT and CDR2 SNEGSKA come from the germline V gene (reference sequence). The CDR3 is made up of 16 amino acids. This CDR3 reads CSAPGTGGGAAQPQHF. In nucleotides, the CDR3 is TGCAGTGCGCCCGGGACAGGGGGGGGGGCGGCTCAGCCCCAGCATTTT.